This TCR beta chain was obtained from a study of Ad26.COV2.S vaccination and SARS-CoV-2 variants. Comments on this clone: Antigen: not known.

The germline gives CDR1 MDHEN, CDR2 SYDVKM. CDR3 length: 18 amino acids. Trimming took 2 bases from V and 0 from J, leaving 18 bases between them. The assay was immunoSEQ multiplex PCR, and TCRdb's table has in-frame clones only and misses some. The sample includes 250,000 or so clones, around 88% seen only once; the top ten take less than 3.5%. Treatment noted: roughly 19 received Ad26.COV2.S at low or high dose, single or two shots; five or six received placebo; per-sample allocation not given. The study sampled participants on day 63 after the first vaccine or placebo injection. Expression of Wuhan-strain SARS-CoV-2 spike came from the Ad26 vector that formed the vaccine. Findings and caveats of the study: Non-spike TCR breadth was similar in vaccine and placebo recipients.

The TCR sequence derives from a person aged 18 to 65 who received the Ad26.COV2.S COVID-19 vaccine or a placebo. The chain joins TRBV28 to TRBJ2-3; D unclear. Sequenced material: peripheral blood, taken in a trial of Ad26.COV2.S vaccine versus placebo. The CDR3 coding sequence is TGTGCCAGCAGTTTAACCGTGCCCCAACTTTCTAGCACAGATACGCAGTATTTT. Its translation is CASSLTVPQLSSTDTQYF.